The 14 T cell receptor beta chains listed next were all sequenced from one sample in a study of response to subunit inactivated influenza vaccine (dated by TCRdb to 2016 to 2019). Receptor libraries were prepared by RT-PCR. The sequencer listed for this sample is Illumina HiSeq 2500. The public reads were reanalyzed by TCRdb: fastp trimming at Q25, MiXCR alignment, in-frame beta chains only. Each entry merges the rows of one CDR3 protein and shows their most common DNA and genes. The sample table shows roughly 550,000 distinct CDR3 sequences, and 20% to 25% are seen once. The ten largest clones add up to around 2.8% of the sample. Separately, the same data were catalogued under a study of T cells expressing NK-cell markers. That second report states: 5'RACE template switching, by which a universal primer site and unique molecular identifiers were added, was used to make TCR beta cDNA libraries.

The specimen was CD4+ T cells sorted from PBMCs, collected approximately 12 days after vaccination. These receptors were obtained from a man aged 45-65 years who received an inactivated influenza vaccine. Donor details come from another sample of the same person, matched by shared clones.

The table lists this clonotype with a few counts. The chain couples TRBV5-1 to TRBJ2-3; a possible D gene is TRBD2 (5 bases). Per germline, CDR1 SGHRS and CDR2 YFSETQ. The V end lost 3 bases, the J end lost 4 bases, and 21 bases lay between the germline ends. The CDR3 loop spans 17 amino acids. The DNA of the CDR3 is TGCGCCAGCAGCTCCGGTCGGCGGACTTTCAGTTCAGATACGCAGTATTTT. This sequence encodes CASSSGRRTFSSDTQYF.

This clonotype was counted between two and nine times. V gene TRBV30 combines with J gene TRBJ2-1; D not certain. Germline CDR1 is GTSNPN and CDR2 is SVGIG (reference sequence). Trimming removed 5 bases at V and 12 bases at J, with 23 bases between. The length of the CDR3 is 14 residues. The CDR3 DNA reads TGTGCCTGGTCTGTCTCCGGCCTCACAATGGGGCAGTTCTTC. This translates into CAWSVSGLTMGQFF. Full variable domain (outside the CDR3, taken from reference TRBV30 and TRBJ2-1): SQTIHQWPATLVQPVGSPLSLECTVEGTSNPNLYWYRQAAGRGLQLLFYSVGIGQISSEVPQNLSASRPQDRQFILSSKKLLLSDSGFYLCAWSVSGLTMGQFFGPGTRLTVL.

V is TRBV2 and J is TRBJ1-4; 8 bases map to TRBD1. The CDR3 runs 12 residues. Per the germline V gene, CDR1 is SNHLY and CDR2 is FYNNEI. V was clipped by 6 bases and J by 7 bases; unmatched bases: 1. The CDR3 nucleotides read TGTGCCAGCAGCGACAGGGGTGAAAAACTGTTTTTT. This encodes CASSDRGEKLFF. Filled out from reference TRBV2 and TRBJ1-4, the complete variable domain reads EPEVTQTPSHQVTQMGQEVILRCVPISNHLYFYWYRQILGQKVEFLVSFYNNEISEKSEIFDDQFSVERPDGSNFTLKIRSTKLEDSAMYFCASSDRGEKLFFGSGTQLSVL.

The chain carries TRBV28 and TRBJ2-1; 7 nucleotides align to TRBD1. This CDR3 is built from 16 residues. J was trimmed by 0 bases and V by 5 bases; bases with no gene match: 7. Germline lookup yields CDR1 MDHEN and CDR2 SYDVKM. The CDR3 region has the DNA TGTGCCAGCAGTACGGGGACAGACCTCTCCTACAATGAGCAGTTCTTC. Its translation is CASSTGTDLSYNEQFF.

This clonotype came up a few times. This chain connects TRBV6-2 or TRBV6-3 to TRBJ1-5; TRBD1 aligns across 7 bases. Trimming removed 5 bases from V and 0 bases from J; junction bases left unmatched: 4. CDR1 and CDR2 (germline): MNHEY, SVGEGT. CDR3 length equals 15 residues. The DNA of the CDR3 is TGTGCCAGCAGTCGGACAGGAAATAGCAATCAGCCCCAGCATTTT. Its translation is CASSRTGNSNQPQHF.

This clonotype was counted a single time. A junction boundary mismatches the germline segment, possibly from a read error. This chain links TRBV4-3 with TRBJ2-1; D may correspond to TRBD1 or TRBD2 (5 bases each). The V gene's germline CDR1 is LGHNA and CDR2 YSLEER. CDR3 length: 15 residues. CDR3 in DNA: TGCGTCAGCAGCCAAGAGTGGGACCAATCCGTGGGGCAGTTCTTC. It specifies CVSSQEWDQSVGQFF.

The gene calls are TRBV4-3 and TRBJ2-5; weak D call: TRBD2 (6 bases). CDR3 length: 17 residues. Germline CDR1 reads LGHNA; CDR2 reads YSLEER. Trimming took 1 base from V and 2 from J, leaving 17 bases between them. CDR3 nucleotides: TGCGCCAGCAGCCAAGGTCCCCCCGGGAGTCGGCAAGAGACCCAGTACTTC. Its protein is CASSQGPPGSRQETQYF.

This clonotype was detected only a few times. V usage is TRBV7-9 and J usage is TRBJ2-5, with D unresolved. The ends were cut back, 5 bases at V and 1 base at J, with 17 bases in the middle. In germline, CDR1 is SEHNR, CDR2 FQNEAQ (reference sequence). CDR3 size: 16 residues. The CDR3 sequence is CASSPPRLILQETQYF. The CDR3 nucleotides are TGTGCCAGCAGCCCTCCTCGCCTAATCCTCCAAGAGACCCAGTACTTC.

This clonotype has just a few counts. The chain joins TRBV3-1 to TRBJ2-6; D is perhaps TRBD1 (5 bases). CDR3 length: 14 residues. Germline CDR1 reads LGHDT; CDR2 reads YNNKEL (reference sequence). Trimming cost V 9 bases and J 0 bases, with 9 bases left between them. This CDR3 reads CASTGFSGANVLTF. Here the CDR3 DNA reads TGTGCCAGTACAGGATTCTCTGGGGCCAACGTCCTGACTTTC.

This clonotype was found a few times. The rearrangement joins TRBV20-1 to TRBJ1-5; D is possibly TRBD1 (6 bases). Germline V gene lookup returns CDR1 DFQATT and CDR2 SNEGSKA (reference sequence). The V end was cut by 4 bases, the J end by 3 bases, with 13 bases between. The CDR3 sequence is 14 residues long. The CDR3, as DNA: TGCAGTGCTAATCGGGGGGCCCCCAATCAGCCCCAGCATTTT. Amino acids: CSANRGAPNQPQHF.

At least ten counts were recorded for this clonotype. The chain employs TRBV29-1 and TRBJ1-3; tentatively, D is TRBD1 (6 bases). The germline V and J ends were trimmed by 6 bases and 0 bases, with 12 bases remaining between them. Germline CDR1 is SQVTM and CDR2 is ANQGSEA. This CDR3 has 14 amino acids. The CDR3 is CSVSRDTSGNTIYF. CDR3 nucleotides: TGCAGCGTCTCCCGGGACACCTCTGGAAACACCATATATTTT.

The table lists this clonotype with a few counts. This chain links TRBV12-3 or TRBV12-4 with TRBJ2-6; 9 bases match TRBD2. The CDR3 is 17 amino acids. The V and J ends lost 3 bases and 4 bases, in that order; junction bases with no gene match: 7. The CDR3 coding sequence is TGTGCCAGCAGTTTGCAGCGGGGGGCACTGGGGGCCAACGTCCTGACTTTC. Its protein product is CASSLQRGALGANVLTF.

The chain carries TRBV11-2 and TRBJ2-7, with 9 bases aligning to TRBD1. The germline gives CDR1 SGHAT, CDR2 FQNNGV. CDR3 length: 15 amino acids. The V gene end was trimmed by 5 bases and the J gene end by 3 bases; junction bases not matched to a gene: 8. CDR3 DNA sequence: TGTGCCAGCAGCACCCTTAGGGACAGGGTCTACGAGCAGTACTTC. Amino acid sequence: CASSTLRDRVYEQYF.

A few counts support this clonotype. The CDR3 sequence: CSAEYRGKNQPQHF. For the CDR3, the DNA is TGCAGTGCTGAATACAGAGGGAAGAATCAGCCCCAGCATTTT. This chain links TRBV20-1 with TRBJ1-5, with D unclear. In germline, CDR1 is DFQATT, CDR2 SNEGSKA (reference sequence). V lost 5 bases to trimming and J lost 4 bases, with 15 bases between them. The CDR3 runs 14 residues.